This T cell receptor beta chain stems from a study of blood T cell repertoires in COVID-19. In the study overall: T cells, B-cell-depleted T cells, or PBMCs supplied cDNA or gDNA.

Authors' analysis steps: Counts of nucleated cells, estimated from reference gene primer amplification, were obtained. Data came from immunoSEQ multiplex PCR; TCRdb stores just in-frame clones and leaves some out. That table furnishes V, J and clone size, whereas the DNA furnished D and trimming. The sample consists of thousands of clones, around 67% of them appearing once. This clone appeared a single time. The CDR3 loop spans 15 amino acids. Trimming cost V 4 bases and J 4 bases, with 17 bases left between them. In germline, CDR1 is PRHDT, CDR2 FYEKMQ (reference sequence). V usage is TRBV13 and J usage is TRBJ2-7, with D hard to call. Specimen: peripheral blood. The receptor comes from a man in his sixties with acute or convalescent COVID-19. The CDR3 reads CASSSSSSLGYEQYF. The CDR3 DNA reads TGTGCCAGCAGCTCAAGCTCTTCCCTCGGGTACGAGCAGTACTTC.